These 17 T cell receptor beta chains were sequenced from one sample in a study of cytomegalovirus exposure and HLA in healthy donors. With 60 Vbeta and 13 Jbeta primers, the PCR was carried out. Repertoires were generated with immunoSEQ multiplex PCR, while TCRdb's copy carries only in-frame clones and drops some. Here the sample spans 100,000 to 150,000 clones, 65% to 85% being singletons. Sequencing input: PBMCs. Receptors were obtained from a man aged 50-59 years in good health and CMV-seropositive.

The chain uses TRBV5-1 and TRBJ1-2, with D tentatively TRBD1 (5 bases). The length of the CDR3 is 15 residues. Trimming shortened V by 4 bases and J by 8 bases, and 21 bases separated the two germline ends. Germline-derived CDR1 and CDR2 are SGHRS and YFSETQ. The CDR3 loop is CASSSTTGSRVGYTF. As DNA, the CDR3 is TGCGCCAGCAGCAGCACCACAGGAAGCCGTGTCGGCTACACCTTC.

The chain links TRBV4-3 to TRBJ2-3; TRBD2 agrees at 9 bases. The CDR3 is 18 amino acids. Trimming cost V 0 bases and J 6 bases; bases outside gene matches: 13. Germline V gives CDR1 LGHNA, CDR2 YSLEER. The CDR3 sequence: CASSQDSARGGIRDTQYF. The CDR3 nucleotides are TGCGCCAGCAGCCAAGACAGCGCGCGGGGGGGTATTCGGGATACGCAGTATTTT.

The CDR3 sequence is CASSLLDREGYTF. The CDR3 bases are TGTGCCAGCAGCCTACTCGACAGAGAGGGCTACACCTTC. The chain recombines TRBV5-6 with TRBJ1-2, with a tentative D call TRBD1 (5 bases). The CDR3 sequence is 13 residues long. V lost 4 bases, J lost 8 bases, and 15 bases lay in between. CDR1 SGHDT and CDR2 YYEEEE come from the germline V gene.

Regarding this clone: At one of its ends the junction is not consistent with the germline gene, which may arise from a read error. The rearrangement joins TRBV28 to TRBJ1-2; 8 bases match TRBD1. The CDR3 loop spans 15 amino acids. The germline gives CDR1 MDHEN, CDR2 SYDVKM. The DNA for the CDR3 is TGTGCCAGCAGTTTGGGGGGACAGGCTAACTATGGCCACACCTTC. Its protein is CASSLGGQANYGHTF.

This clone showed up just once. The chain has TRBV6-5 and TRBJ2-7; a weak D match, TRBD1 (5 bases). Germline lookup yields CDR1 MNHEY and CDR2 SVGAGI. The CDR3 totals 15 residues. Trimming cost V 6 bases and J 6 bases, with 21 bases left between them. CDR3 protein: CASSPPNRPTGEQYF. CDR3 bases: TGTGCCAGCAGCCCTCCGAACAGGCCCACTGGCGAGCAGTACTTC.

The chain joins TRBV7-9 to TRBJ1-5; TRBD1 matches at 7 bases. Trimming removed 5 bases from V and 5 bases from J; junction bases left unmatched: 3. CDR1 is SEHNR and CDR2 is FQNEAQ in the germline V gene (reference sequence). CDR3 length: 13 amino acids. The CDR3 protein is CASSRTGDQPQHF. As DNA, the CDR3 is TGTGCCAGCAGCCGCACAGGGGATCAGCCCCAGCATTTT.

The chain links TRBV2 to TRBJ2-3, with D unresolved. This CDR3 region has 9 residues. Trimming removed 7 bases from V and 10 bases from J, with 6 bases in between. The germline gives CDR1 SNHLY, CDR2 FYNNEI. The CDR3 DNA sequence: TGTGCCAGCAATTCGGCGCAGTATTTT. Amino acids: CASNSAQYF.

This clone appeared a few times. The rearrangement joins TRBV5-1 to TRBJ2-3; 9 bases agree with TRBD2. This CDR3 is built from 16 residues. CDR1 and CDR2 from the germline V gene are SGHRS and YFSETQ. With 0 bases clipped from V and 0 bases from J, the junction kept 2 bases outside the gene matches. The CDR3 sequence: CASSLGLAESTDTQYF. In nucleotides, the CDR3 is TGCGCCAGCAGCTTGGGACTAGCGGAAAGCACAGATACGCAGTATTTT.

The chain carries TRBV6-1 and TRBJ2-5; D ambiguous. This CDR3 spans 12 amino acids. CDR1 is MNHNS and CDR2 is SASEGT in the germline V gene. V lost 1 base and J lost 6, with 6 bases in between. DNA for the CDR3: TGTGCCAGCAGTGAAGTGGGCCAGACCCAGTACTTC. Translating gives CASSEVGQTQYF.

This clone was seen a handful of times. The chain recombines TRBV6-1 with TRBJ2-6; 8 bases line up with TRBD1. Germline V gene lookup returns CDR1 MNHNS and CDR2 SASEGT. J gave up 0 bases and V 3 bases, and 10 bases lay outside the gene matches. This CDR3 region has 19 residues. The CDR3 region is CASSDRTGSTISGANVLTF. Here the CDR3 DNA reads TGTGCCAGCAGTGATCGGACAGGGTCAACGATCTCTGGGGCCAACGTCCTGACTTTC.

This clone appeared once. CDR3 sequence: CASSGGTGGTEAFF. The CDR3 DNA reads as TGCGCCAGCAGCGGGGGGACAGGGGGCACTGAAGCTTTCTTT. This chain uses TRBV5-1 with TRBJ1-1, with 11 bases fitting TRBD1. CDR1 SGHRS and CDR2 YFSETQ come from the germline V gene. V was clipped by 4 bases and J by 4 bases; unmatched bases: 3. There are 14 residues in the CDR3. The variable domain in full, completed from reference TRBV5-1 and TRBJ1-1, reads KAGVTQTPRYLIKTRGQQVTLSCSPISGHRSVSWYQQTPGQGLQFLFEYFSETQRNKGNFPGRFSGRQFSNSRSEMNVSTLELGDSALYLCASSGGTGGTEAFFGQGTRLTVV.

The chain carries TRBV18 and TRBJ2-3; 7 bases agree with TRBD1. Unmatched junction bases numbered 10, after V lost 4 bases and J lost 0 bases. Germline CDR1 and CDR2: KGHSH and LQKENI. The CDR3 covers 17 residues. DNA of the CDR3: TGTGCCAGCTCACGGGCGAACAGGGGTGCGAGCACAGATACGCAGTATTTT. Its protein product is CASSRANRGASTDTQYF.

This clone was picked up a small number of times. The rearrangement joins TRBV6-4 to TRBJ1-3; 8 nucleotides line up with TRBD1. This CDR3 is 15 amino acids long. V dropped 6 bases and J dropped 4; count of bases not matched to a gene: 8. Germline V gene sequence: CDR1 MRHNA, CDR2 SNTAGT. The CDR3: CASSRDRSTGNTIYF. Here the CDR3 DNA reads TGTGCCAGCAGCCGGGACAGGTCTACCGGAAACACCATATATTTT.

This clone was observed once. The chain has TRBV7-2 and TRBJ1-1, with D possibly TRBD1 on 6 matching bases. V was cut by 5 bases and J by 5 bases, with 12 bases left in between. The CDR3 is made up of 13 amino acids. Germline V gene data show CDR1 as SGHTA and CDR2 as FQGNSA. The DNA for the CDR3 is TGTGCCAGCAGCCCAGGGGTTTTGACTGAAGCTTTCTTT. Translated: CASSPGVLTEAFF.

This clone was counted a few times. The chain uses TRBV28 and TRBJ1-1; a possible D gene is TRBD1 (5 bases). Per the germline V gene, CDR1 is MDHEN and CDR2 is SYDVKM. Trimming took 8 bases from V and 4 from J, leaving 14 bases between them. CDR3 length: 13 residues. CDR3 amino acids: CASVVDQGTEAFF. The DNA for the CDR3 is TGTGCCAGCGTGGTCGATCAGGGCACTGAAGCTTTCTTT.

This CDR3 reads CASSIGIAGALTDTQYF. Written as DNA, the CDR3 is TGTGCCAGTAGTATAGGAATAGCGGGGGCCCTCACAGATACGCAGTATTTT. The chain is built from TRBV19 and TRBJ2-3, with TRBD2 matching over 9 bases. This CDR3 comprises 17 residues. V lost 1 base, J lost 2 bases, and 7 bases stayed unmatched. CDR1 is LNHDA and CDR2 is SQIVND in the germline V gene (reference sequence).

This clone was picked up a small number of times. V and J are TRBV21-1 and TRBJ2-1; the table gives TRBD2 as D, unverified against the DNA. TRBV21-1 is deemed a pseudogene. This CDR3 region has 16 residues. The chain's CDR3 is CASSPIARRRYNEQFF. The CDR3, as DNA: TGTGCCAGCAGCCCGATCGCGCGGAGGCGCTACAATGAGCAGTTCTTC.